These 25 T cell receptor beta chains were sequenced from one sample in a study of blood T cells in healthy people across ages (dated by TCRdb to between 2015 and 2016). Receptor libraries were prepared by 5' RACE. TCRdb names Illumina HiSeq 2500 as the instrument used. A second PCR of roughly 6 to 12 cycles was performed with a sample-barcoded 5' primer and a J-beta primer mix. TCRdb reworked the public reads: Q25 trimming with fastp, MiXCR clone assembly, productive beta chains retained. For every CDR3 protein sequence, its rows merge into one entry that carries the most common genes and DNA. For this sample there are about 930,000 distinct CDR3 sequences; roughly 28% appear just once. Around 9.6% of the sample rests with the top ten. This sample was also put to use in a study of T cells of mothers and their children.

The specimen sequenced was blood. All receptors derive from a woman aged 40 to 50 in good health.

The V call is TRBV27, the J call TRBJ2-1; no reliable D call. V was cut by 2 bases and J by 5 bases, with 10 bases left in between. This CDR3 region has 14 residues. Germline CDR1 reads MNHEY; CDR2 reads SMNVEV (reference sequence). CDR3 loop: CASSLVGVHNEQFF. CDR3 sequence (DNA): TGTGCCAGCAGTTTAGTTGGGGTCCACAATGAGCAGTTCTTC.

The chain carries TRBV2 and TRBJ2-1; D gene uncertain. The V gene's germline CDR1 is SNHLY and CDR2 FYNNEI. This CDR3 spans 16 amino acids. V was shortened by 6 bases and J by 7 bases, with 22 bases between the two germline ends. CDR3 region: CASRATITLLGNEQFF. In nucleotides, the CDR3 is TGTGCCAGCAGAGCCACAATAACCCTCCTTGGGAATGAGCAGTTCTTC.

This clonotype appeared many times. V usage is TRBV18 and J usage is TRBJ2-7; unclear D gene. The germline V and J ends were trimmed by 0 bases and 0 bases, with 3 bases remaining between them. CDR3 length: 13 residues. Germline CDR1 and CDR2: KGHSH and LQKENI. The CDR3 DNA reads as TGTGCCAGCTCACCACCTACCTCCTACGAGCAGTACTTC. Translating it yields CASSPPTSYEQYF.

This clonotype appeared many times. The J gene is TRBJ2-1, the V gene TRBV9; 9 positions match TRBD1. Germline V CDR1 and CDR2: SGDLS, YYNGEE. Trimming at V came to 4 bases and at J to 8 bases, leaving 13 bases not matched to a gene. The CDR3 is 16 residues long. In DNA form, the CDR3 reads TGTGCCAGCAGCCCAACTCCGGACAGGGGCCGATATGAGCAGTTCTTC. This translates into CASSPTPDRGRYEQFF.

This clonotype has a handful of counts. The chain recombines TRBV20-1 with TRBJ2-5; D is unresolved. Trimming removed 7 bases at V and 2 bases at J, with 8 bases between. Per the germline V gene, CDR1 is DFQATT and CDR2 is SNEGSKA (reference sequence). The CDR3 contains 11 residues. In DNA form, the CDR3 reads TGCAGTGTGCGATTTCAAGAGACCCAGTACTTC. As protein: CSVRFQETQYF.

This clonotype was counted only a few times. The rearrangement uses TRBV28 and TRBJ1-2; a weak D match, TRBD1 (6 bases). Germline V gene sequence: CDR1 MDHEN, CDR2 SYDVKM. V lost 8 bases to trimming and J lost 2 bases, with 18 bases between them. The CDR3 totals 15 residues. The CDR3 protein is CASGGIGSPNYGYTF. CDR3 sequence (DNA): TGTGCCAGCGGGGGCATCGGATCACCGAACTATGGCTACACCTTC.

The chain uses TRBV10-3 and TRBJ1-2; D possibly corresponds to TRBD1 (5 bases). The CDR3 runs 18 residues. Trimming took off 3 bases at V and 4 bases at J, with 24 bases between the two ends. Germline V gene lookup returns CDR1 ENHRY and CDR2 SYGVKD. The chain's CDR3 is CAISELSLMGVLRYGYTF. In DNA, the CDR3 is TGTGCCATCAGTGAATTGTCTTTAATGGGGGTCTTACGCTATGGCTACACCTTC.

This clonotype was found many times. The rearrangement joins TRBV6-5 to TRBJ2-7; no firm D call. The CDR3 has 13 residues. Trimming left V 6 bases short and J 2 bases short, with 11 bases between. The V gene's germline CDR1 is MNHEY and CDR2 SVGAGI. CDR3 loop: CASSRTNAYEQYF. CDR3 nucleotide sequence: TGTGCCAGCAGCCGTACAAATGCCTACGAGCAGTACTTC.

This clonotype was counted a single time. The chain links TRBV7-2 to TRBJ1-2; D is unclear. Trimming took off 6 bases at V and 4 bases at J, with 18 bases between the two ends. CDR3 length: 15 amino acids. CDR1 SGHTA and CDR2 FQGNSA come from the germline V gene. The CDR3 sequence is CASSLEGRVLYGYTF. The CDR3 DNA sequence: TGTGCCAGCAGTCTAGAAGGACGGGTCCTCTATGGCTACACCTTC.

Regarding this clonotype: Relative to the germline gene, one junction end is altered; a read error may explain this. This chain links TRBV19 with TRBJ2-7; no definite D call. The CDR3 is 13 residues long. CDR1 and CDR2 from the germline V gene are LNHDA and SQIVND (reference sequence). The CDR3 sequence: CASSMGHSYKQYF. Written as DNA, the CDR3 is TGTGCCAGTAGCATGGGCCATTCCTACAAGCAGTACTTC.

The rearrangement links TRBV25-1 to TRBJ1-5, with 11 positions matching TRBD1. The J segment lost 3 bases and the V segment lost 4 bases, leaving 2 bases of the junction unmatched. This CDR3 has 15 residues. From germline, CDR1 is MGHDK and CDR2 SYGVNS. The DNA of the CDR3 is TGTGCCAGCAGTGGGGGACAGGGGGTCAATCAGCCCCAGCATTTT. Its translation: CASSGGQGVNQPQHF.

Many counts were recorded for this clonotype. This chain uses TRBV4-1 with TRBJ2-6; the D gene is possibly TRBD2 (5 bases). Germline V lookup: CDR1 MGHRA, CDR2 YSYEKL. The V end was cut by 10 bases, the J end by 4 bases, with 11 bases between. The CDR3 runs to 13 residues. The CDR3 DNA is TGCGCCACCCGGGGAGCCGGGGCCAACGTCCTGACTTTC. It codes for CATRGAGANVLTF.

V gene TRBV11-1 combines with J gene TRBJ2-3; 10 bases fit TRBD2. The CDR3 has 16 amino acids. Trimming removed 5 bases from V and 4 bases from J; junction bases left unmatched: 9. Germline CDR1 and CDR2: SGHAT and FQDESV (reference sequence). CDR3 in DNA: TGTGCCAGCAGCGAGATTACTAGCGGGGTCCCAGATACGCAGTATTTT. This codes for CASSEITSGVPDTQYF.

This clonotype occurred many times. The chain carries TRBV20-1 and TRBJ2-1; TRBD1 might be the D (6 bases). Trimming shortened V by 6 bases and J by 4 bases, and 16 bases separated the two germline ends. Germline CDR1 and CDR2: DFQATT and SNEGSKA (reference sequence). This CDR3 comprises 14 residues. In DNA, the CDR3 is TGCAGTGCCCGGGACACTAACTGGTACAATGAGCAGTTCTTC. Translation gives CSARDTNWYNEQFF.

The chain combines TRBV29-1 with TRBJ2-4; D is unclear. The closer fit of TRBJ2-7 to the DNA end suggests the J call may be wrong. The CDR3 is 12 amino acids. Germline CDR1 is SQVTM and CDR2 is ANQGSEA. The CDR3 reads CSVGDLGREQYF. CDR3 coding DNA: TGCAGCGTTGGGGATCTGGGCCGCGAGCAGTACTTC.

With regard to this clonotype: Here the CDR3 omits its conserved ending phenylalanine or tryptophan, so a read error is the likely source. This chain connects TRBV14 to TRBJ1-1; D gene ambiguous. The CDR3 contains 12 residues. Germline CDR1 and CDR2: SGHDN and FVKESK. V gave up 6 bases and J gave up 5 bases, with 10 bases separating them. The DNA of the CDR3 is TGTGCCAGCAGACACAGCGGGACTGAAGCTTTCGTT. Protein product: CASRHSGTEAFV.

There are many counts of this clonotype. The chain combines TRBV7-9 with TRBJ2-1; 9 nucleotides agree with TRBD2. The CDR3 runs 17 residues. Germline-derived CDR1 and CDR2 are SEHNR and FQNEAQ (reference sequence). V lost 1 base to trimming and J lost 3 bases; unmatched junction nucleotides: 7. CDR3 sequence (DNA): TGTGCCAGCAGCTTAGGGATTAGCGGGGGCTACTACAATGAGCAGTTCTTC. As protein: CASSLGISGGYYNEQFF.

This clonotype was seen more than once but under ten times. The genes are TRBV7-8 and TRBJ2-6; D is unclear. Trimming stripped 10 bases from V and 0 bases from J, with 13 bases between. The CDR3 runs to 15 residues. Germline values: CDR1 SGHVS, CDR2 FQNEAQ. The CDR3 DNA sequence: TGTGCCACCCCGCTACTCAGCTCTGGGGCCAACGTCCTGACTTTC. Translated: CATPLLSSGANVLTF. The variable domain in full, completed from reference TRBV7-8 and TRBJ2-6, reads GAGVSQSPRYKVAKRGQDVALRCDPISGHVSLFWYQQALGQGPEFLTYFQNEAQLDKSGLPSDRFFAERPEGSVSTLKIQRTQQEDSAVYLCATPLLSSGANVLTFGAGSRLTVL.

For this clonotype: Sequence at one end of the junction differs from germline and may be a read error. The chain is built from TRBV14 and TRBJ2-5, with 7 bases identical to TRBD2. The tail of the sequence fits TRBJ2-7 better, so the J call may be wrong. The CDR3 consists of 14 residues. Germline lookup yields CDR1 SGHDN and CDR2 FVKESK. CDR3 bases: TGTGCCAGCAACCAAGTTGGGGGGGGCTACGAGCAGTACTTC. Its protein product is CASNQVGGGYEQYF.

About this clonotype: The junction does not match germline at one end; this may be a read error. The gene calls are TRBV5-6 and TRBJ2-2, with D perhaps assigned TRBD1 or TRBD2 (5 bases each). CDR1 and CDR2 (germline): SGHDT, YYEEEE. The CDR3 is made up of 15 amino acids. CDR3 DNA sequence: TGTGCCAGCAGCTTGCGTGCAGGGATTGACGGGGAGCGGTTTTTT. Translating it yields CASSLRAGIDGERFF. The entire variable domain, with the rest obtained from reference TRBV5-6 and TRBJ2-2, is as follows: DAGVTQSPTHLIKTRGQQVTLRCSPKSGHDTVSWYQQALGQGPQFIFQYYEEEERQRGNFPDRFSGHQFPNYSSELNVNALLLGDSALYLCASSLRAGIDGERFFGEGSRLTVL.

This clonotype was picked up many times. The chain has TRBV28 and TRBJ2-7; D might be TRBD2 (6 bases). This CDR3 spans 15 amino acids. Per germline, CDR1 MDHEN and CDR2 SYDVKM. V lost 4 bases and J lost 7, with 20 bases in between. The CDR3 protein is CASSSAGEGRGEQYF. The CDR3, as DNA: TGTGCCAGCAGTTCAGCTGGCGAGGGGCGGGGAGAGCAGTACTTC. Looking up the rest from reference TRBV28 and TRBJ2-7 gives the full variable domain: DVKVTQSSRYLVKRTGEKVFLECVQDMDHENMFWYRQDPGLGLRLIYFSYDVKMKEKGDIPEGYSVSREKKERFSLILESASTNQTSMYLCASSSAGEGRGEQYFGPGTRLTVT.

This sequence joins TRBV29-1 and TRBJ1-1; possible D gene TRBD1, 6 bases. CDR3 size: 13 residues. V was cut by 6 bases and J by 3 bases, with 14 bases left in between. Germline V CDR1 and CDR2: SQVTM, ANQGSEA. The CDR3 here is CSVPGERDTEAFF. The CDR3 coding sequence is TGCAGCGTCCCAGGGGAGAGGGACACTGAAGCTTTCTTT.

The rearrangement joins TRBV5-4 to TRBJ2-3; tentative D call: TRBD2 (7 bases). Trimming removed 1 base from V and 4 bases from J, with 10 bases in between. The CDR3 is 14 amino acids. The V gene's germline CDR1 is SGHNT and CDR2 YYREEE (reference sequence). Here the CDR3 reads CASSLMGGPDTQYF. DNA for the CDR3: TGTGCCAGCAGCTTGATGGGGGGGCCAGATACGCAGTATTTT. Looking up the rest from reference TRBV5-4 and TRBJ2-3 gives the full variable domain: ETGVTQSPTHLIKTRGQQVTLRCSSQSGHNTVSWYQQALGQGPQFIFQYYREEENGRGNFPPRFSGLQFPNYSSELNVNALELDDSALYLCASSLMGGPDTQYFGPGTRLTVL.

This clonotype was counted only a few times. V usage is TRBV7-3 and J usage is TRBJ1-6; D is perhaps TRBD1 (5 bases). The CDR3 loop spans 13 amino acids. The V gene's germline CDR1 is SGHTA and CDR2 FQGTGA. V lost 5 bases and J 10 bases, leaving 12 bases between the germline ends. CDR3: CASSARVGSPLHF. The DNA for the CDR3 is TGTGCCAGCAGCGCCAGGGTGGGATCACCCCTCCACTTT.

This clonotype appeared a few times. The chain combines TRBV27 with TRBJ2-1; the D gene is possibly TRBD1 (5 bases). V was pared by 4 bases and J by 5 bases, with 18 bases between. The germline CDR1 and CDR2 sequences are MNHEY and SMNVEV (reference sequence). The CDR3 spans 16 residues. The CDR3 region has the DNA TGTGCCAGCAGTTCTTGGACACCCACGGCCCACAATGAGCAGTTCTTC. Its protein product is CASSSWTPTAHNEQFF.